This T cell receptor (beta chain) is from a study of T cell repertoires in cytomegalovirus infection. Study-level background: Used in the study were CMV epitopes, some recently identified and HLA-C-restricted, others well-studied and HLA-B-restricted. The public TCR beta signatures pointed to both CMV infection and matching HLA type.

TCRdb independently ran MiXCR on the reads; one entry per CDR3 protein. The table lists roughly 280,000 distinct CDR3 sequences, around 20% of them singletons. As regards this clonotype: The antigen is unknown. One end of the junction is discordant with germline, which a read error may explain.

Regarding the study as a whole: HLA-C-restricted, CMV-specific TCR beta clonotypes were dominant ex vivo. CMV carriers having the relevant HLA were flagged by cumulative public TCR beta family frequency.

CDR1 and CDR2 (germline): SSHAT, FNYEAQ (reference sequence). The CDR3 sequence is 14 residues long. This chain connects TRBV7-7 to TRBJ2-3; 8 positions match TRBD2. This sequence was found in a human donor in good health (CMV status not recorded). Some clones in this sample may be carry-over from other donors' samples. Sequencing was performed on cultured PBMCs, taken from culture after CMV antigen stimulation. CDR3 DNA sequence: TGTGCTAGCAGCTTTCGAGCGGGAGCAGATACGCAGTATTTT. Protein: CASSFRAGADTQYF.